This T cell receptor (beta chain) was sequenced during a study of vaccination effects on CD4 cells after COVID-19. Antigen-specific CD4+ T cell clonotypes were called by their expansion after viral peptide-pool culture in ViraFEST. Following 10 days of culture, CD4+ T cells were isolated. Two-dose BNT162b2 or mRNA-1273 vaccination was given to participants. Remarks on this clone: Antigen: not known.

Germline V CDR1 and CDR2: KGHDR, SFDVKD. The CDR3 covers 16 residues. Trimming left V 2 bases short and J 5 bases short, with 17 bases between. The method was immunoSEQ multiplex PCR; TCRdb's version includes in-frame clones alone and lacks a portion of them. Of about 13,000 clones listed, over 55% are singletons. The V and J genes are TRBV24-1 and TRBJ2-5, with D tentatively TRBD1 or TRBD2 (5 bases each). This receptor was taken from a human donor who received a COVID-19 vaccine. The material was CD4+ T cells from PBMCs cultured with SARS-CoV-2 spike peptides, obtained after COVID-19 vaccination. CDR3 sequence reads: CATSDSRDPGWETQYF. Written as DNA, the CDR3 is TGTGCCACCAGTGATTCCCGGGACCCTGGATGGGAGACCCAGTACTTC.